This T cell receptor beta chain was obtained from a study of neoadjuvant anti-PD-1 for oral cavity cancer. Germline values: CDR1 LNHDA, CDR2 SQIVND (reference sequence). Between the trimmed V and J ends, which lost 6 bases and 5 bases, there was a span of 20 bases. The CDR3 spans 16 residues. Produced via immunoSEQ multiplex PCR; TCRdb's table is partial and in-frame only. The sample yields some 14,000 clones, roughly 69% seen once. Time point reported: after neoadjuvant nivolumab, at surgical resection. The clonotype comes from a person aged 35 to 85 with oral cavity squamous cell carcinoma. Specimen: PBMCs, collected after nivolumab (anti-PD-1) treatment. The chain is built from TRBV19 and TRBJ2-1, with D tentatively TRBD2 (6 bases). CDR3 nucleotide sequence: TGTGCCAGTAGGGGGGGACCCGGTTCGCCCAACAATGAGCAGTTCTTC. It is translated as CASRGGPGSPNNEQFF.